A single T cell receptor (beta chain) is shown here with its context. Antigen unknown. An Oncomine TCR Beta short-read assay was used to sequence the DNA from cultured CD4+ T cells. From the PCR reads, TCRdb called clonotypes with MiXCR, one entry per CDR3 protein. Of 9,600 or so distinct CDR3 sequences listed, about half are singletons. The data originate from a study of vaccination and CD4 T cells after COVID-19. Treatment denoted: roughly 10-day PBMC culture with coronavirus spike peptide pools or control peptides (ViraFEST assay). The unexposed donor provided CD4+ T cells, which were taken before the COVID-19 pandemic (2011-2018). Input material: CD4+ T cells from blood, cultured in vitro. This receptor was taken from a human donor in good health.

The CDR3 nucleotides read TGTGCCAGCACCACTAGGGGTTTTCAGCCCCAGCATTTT. It translates to CASTTRGFQPQHF. The chain links TRBV7-2 to TRBJ1-5; tentative D call: TRBD1 (5 bases). Germline V gene sequence: CDR1 SGHTA, CDR2 FQGNSA. V lost 7 bases, J lost 6 bases, and 13 bases lay in between. The CDR3 is made up of 13 amino acids.